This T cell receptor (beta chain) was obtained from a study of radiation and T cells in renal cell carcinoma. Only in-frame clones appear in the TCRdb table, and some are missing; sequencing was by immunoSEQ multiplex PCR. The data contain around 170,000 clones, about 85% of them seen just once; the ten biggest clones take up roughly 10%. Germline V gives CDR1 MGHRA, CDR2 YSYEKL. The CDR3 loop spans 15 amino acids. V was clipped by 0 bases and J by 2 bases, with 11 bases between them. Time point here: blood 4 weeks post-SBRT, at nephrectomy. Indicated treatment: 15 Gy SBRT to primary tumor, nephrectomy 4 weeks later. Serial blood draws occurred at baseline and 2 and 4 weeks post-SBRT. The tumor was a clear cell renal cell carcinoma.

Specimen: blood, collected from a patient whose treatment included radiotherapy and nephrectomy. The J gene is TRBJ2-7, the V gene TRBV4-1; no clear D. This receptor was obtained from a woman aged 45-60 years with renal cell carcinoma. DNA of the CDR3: TGCGCCAGCAGCCAAGAAGGGTCCCAGACCTACGAGCAGTACTTC. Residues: CASSQEGSQTYEQYF.